This TCR beta chain was sequenced during a study of metastatic and nonmetastatic thyroid tumors. The wider study: Repertoire comparisons spanned blood and tumor or nodule tissue from malignant and benign thyroid patients.

As concerns this clone: This may come from a read error, since a much larger clone is one base off.

In the authors' workflow: To classify distant metastasis in papillary thyroid cancer, a model was built from CDR3 differences across clinicopathological groups. TCRdb re-processed the PCR reads through MiXCR. TCRdb's processing, not the study's, gives the V and J calls here. This table has about 38,000 clones, around 43% appearing once. Germline CDR1 is LGHNA and CDR2 is YNFKEQ. V was pared by 4 bases and J by 6 bases, with 11 bases of the junction left unmatched. The CDR3 has 15 amino acids. Treatment of any kind had been given to no patient before thyroid surgery. The chain carries TRBV4-2 and TRBJ1-2, with 7 bases matching TRBD1. This TCR came from a male donor with papillary thyroid cancer or a benign thyroid nodule (not recorded which). Some clones in this sample may be carry-over from other donors' samples. Sample: tumor tissue. CDR3 amino acids: CASSLETGGGNGYTF. The CDR3 bases are TGTGCCAGCAGCCTCGAAACCGGAGGGGGCAATGGCTACACCTTC.